This TCR beta chain was obtained from a study of metastatic and nonmetastatic thyroid tumors (dated by TCRdb to 2018 to 2020). Regarding the complete study: The researchers compared repertoires between peripheral blood samples and tumor or nodule tissue samples from patients with malignant or benign thyroid disease.

None of the patients had been given any treatment before thyroid surgery. Patient clinical samples collected from about 2011 to 2018 were retrospectively analysed using T-cell receptor beta sequencing. The library was prepared using PCR. TCRdb lists the instrument as Illumina HiSeq 4000. High-throughput sequencing was used to profile the CDR3 region of the TCR beta-chain in every patient. Under the source paper's analysis protocol: Drawing on CDR3 differences between clinicopathological groups, the researchers built a classifier meant to tell apart patients with distant-metastatic papillary thyroid cancer. Repertoire diversity was assessed with the Shannon index, and tumor-blood repertoire similarity with the Morisita-Horn index. The public reads were run again by TCRdb, first through fastp at Q25 and then through MiXCR, and only productive beta chains were kept. In this record, the V and J calls reflect TCRdb's handling and not the investigators' own analysis. The table for this sample lists some 13,000 clones; under 30% of them were counted only once. The biggest ten clones account for around a sixth of the sample.

Many counts were recorded for this clone. Its antigen remains unidentified. There are no base qualities to consult, and no much larger clone falls within one base. The full study reports these points: In both blood and tumor samples, malignant tumors were reported to have significantly higher TCR beta diversity than benign nodules.

The CDR3 goes from the cysteine to the phenylalanine over 13 residues. Only the CDR3 portion is preserved as DNA: 39 bases, with reading frame beginning at the first base. Trimming costs V 0 bases and J 2 bases, and their ends lie 3 bases apart. The germline V gene encodes CDR1 SGHAT and CDR2 FQNNGV. Recombination joined TRBV11-2 with TRBJ2-3; no D gene call is confident. Sequencing was performed on tumor tissue. The sequence derives from a female donor with papillary thyroid cancer or a benign thyroid nodule (not recorded which). Some clones in this sample may be carry-over from other donors' samples. The sequenced DNA: TGTGCCAGCAGCTTAGACTTCACAGATACGCAGTATTTT. Its amino acids are CASSLDFTDTQYF.